In its sample, the clone carrying this TCR beta chain was seen a few times. What it binds is not known. This sample was included in a study of read filtering for tumor transcriptome and immune sequencing. Background on the study: The cohort had about 16 men and over twelve women aged about 45 to 80, mean approximately 66 years.

Molecular barcoded adaptors covering alpha/delta and beta/gamma chains were used on about 390 ng RNA. In TCRdb, the reads were re-called with MiXCR into one record per CDR3 protein. The table includes about 63,000 distinct CDR3 sequences, over 11% detected once. CDR1 is KGHSH and CDR2 is LQKENI in the germline V gene. The CDR3 sequence is 15 residues long. The trim removed 6 bases at V and 6 bases at J, leaving 7 bases unmatched. Study conclusions and caveats: Correlation between methods rose after single-read clonotypes were removed. Sorted CD138-negative bone marrow cells were not purified T cells.

The sequence came from a donor aged 40 or over with multiple myeloma. V usage is TRBV18 and J usage is TRBJ2-1; TRBD2 agrees at 11 bases. The sample taken for sequencing was a population of CD138-negative cells sorted from bone marrow. This chain's CDR3 is CASSSTGLAGNEQFF. In DNA, the CDR3 is TGTGCCAGCTCCTCAACCGGACTAGCGGGCAATGAGCAGTTCTTC. Filled out from reference TRBV18 and TRBJ2-1, the complete variable domain reads NAGVMQNPRHLVRRRGQEARLRCSPMKGHSHVYWYRQLPEEGLKFMVYLQKENIIDESGMPKERFSAEFPKEGPSILRIQQVVRGDSAAYFCASSSTGLAGNEQFFGPGTRLTVL.